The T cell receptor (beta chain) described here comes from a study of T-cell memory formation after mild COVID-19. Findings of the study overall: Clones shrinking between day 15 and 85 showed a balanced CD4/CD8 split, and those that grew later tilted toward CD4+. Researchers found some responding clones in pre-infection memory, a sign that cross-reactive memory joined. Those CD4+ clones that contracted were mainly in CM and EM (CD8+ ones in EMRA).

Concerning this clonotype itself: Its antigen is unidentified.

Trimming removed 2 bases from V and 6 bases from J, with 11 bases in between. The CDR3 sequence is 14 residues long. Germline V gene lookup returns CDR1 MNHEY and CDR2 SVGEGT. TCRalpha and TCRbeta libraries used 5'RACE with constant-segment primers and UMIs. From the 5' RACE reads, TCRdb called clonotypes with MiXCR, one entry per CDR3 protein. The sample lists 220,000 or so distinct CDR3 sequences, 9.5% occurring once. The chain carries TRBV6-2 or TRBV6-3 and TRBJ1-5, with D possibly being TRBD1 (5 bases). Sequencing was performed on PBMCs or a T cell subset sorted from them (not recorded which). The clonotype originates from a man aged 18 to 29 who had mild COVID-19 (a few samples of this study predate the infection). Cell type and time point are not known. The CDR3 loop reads CASSYGGGSQPQHF. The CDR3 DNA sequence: TGTGCCAGCAGTTACGGCGGGGGTAGTCAGCCCCAGCATTTT.